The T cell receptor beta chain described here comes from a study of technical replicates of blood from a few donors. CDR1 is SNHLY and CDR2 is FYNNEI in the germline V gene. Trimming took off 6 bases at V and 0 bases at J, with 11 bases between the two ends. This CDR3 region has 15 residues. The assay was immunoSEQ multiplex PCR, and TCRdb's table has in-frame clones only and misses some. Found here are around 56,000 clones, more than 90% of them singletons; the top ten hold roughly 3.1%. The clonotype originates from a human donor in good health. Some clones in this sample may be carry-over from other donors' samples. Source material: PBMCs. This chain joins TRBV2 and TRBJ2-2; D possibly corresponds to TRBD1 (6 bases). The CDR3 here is CASRKTGSNTGELFF. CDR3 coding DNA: TGTGCCAGCAGAAAAACAGGGTCGAACACCGGGGAGCTGTTTTTT.